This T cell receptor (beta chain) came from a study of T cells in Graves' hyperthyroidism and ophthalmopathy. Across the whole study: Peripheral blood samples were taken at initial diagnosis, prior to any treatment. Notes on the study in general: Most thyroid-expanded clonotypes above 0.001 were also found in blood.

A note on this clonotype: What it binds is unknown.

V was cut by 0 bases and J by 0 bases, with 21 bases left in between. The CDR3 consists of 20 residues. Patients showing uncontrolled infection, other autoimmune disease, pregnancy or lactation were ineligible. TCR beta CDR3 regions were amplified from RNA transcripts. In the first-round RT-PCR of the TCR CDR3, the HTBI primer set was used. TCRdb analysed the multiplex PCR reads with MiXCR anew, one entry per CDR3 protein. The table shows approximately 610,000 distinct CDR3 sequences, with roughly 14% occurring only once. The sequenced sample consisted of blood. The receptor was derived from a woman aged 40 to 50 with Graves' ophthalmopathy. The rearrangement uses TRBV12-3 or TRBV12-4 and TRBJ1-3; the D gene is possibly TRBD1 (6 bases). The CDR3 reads CASSLAVGQRRSASGNTIYF. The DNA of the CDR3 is TGTGCCAGCAGTTTAGCGGTCGGACAGCGAAGATCGGCCTCTGGAAACACCATATATTTT.